The source of this T cell receptor (beta chain) is a study of shared clonotypes between healthy human individuals. Profiled with immunoSEQ multiplex PCR; TCRdb holds only in-frame clones, not every one. The table lists millions of clones, over 90% of them singletons. Germline CDR1 is SQVTM and CDR2 is ANQGSEA. The CDR3 spans 13 residues. V was cut by 4 bases and J by 6 bases, with 12 bases left in between. Material for sequencing was naive CD4+ T cells from PBMCs. Subset of the sample: CD45RA+ positively selected. The receptor was derived from a man between 18 and 35 years old in good health. Some clones in this sample may be carry-over from other donors' samples. The J gene is TRBJ2-2, the V gene TRBV29-1; D assignment may be TRBD1 or TRBD2 (7 bases each). CDR3 amino acids: CSVGQGGSGELFF. The CDR3 bases are TGCAGCGTTGGACAGGGAGGGTCCGGGGAGCTGTTTTTT.